Listed here is a single TCR beta chain. The sample comes from a study of shared clonotypes between healthy human individuals. The germline V gene has CDR1 LGHNA and CDR2 YNFKEQ. Trimming removed 3 bases at V and 3 bases at J, with 18 bases between. The CDR3 contains 16 residues. TCRdb keeps only in-frame clones here, not all; method: immunoSEQ multiplex PCR. The sample holds about 1.5 million clones, roughly 95% seen once. Input material: naive CD4+ T cells sorted from blood. Regarding subset: CD45RA+ positively selected. The sequence derives from a man aged 25 to 45 in good health. V gene TRBV4-2 combines with J gene TRBJ2-7; D may correspond to TRBD1 or TRBD2 (5 bases each). This CDR3 reads CASSHTTGTLNYEQYF. DNA of the CDR3: TGTGCCAGCAGCCATACCACGGGGACCCTAAACTACGAGCAGTACTTC.